This T cell receptor beta chain was sequenced in a study of Graves' ophthalmopathy and Graves' hyperthyroidism. The sample holds many counts of this clonotype. The V and J ends lost 5 bases and 1 base respectively, with 8 bases between them. This CDR3 has 13 residues. Germline-derived CDR1 and CDR2 are KGHDR and SFDVKD. The authors amplified TCR beta CDR3 regions from RNA transcripts. The authors performed first-round RT-PCR with HTBI primers and then a second-round multiplex PCR. One entry per CDR3 protein, called by TCRdb with MiXCR from the multiplex PCR reads. The sample has around 660,000 distinct CDR3 sequences, roughly 41% seen once. Moderate-to-severe activity, CAS ≥3, NOSPECS ≥4 and duration under 3 months were recorded for donors with ophthalmopathy.

The chain is built from TRBV24-1 and TRBJ2-7; D not resolved. This TCR was sampled from an adult man with Graves' ophthalmopathy. The sequencing input was peripheral blood. CDR3 amino acids: CATSGPNSYEQYF. CDR3 nucleotide sequence: TGTGCCACCAGTGGGCCCAATTCCTACGAGCAGTACTTC.